Each of the 3 T cell receptor beta chains below was sequenced from the same sample in a study of T-cell memory formation after mild COVID-19. TCRdb independently ran MiXCR on the 5' RACE reads; one entry per CDR3 protein. The sample has 360,000 or so distinct CDR3 sequences, around 27% seen once. The sequencing sample was made of PBMCs or a T cell subset sorted from them (not recorded which). The receptors here all came from an adult woman who had mild COVID-19 (a few samples of this study predate the infection). Cell type and time point are not known.

The V and J genes are TRBV6-2 or TRBV6-3 and TRBJ2-3; a weak D match, TRBD2 (5 bases). Trimming stripped 4 bases from V and 4 bases from J, with 12 bases between. This CDR3 has 14 residues. Germline V CDR1 and CDR2: MNHEY, SVGEGT. DNA for the CDR3: TGTGCCAGCAGTTTCCCGGGGAGCTCAGATACGCAGTATTTT. Translated: CASSFPGSSDTQYF.

This clonotype was detected only once. The chain combines TRBV15 with TRBJ1-6; TRBD1 matches at 10 bases. V was clipped by 1 base and J by 9 bases; unmatched bases: 6. Germline V gene lookup returns CDR1 LNHNV and CDR2 YYDKDF (reference sequence). This CDR3 spans 16 amino acids. The CDR3 DNA reads TGTGCCACCAGCAGAGGTTGGGGGACAGGGGCTTCACCCCTCCACTTT. Protein: CATSRGWGTGASPLHF.

This clonotype was seen a handful of times. J is TRBJ2-6 and V is TRBV11-3, with TRBD1 matching over 11 bases. The CDR3 covers 19 residues. After removal of 5 bases from V and 0 bases from J, the junction contained 9 bases not matched to a gene. Germline CDR1 reads SGHNT; CDR2 reads YENEEA. The CDR3 loop reads CASSPGTGGQASGANVLTF. The CDR3 DNA reads as TGTGCCAGCAGCCCCGGGACAGGGGGGCAAGCCTCTGGGGCCAACGTCCTGACTTTC.